This T cell receptor (beta chain) stems from a study of blood T cell repertoires in COVID-19. The method was immunoSEQ multiplex PCR; TCRdb's version includes in-frame clones alone and lacks a portion of them. The sample has approximately 250,000 clones; over 75% are singletons. Germline CDR1 reads LNHDA; CDR2 reads SQIVND (reference sequence). V dropped 5 bases and J dropped 7; count of bases not matched to a gene: 9. This CDR3 spans 16 amino acids. This chain joins TRBV19 and TRBJ2-1; TRBD2 aligns across 12 bases. This clonotype originated in a human donor in a cohort sampled during active COVID-19. Sequencing used peripheral blood. The CDR3 loop reads CASSVLAGGGGNEQFF. The CDR3 coding sequence is TGTGCCAGTAGTGTACTAGCGGGAGGAGGGGGAAATGAGCAGTTCTTC.